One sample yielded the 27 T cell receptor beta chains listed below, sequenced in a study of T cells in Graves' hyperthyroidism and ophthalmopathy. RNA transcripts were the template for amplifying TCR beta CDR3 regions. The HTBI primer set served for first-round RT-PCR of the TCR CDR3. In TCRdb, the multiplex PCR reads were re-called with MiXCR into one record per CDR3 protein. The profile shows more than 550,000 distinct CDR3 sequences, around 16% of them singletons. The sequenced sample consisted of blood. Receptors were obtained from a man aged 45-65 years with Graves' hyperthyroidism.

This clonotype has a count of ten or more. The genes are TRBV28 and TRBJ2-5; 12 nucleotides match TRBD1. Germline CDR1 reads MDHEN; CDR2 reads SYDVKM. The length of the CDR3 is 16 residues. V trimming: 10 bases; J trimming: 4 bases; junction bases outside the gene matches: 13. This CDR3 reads CAIRGGGTGGRETQYF. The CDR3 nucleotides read TGTGCCATCAGGGGTGGTGGGACAGGGGGCCGAGAGACCCAGTACTTC.

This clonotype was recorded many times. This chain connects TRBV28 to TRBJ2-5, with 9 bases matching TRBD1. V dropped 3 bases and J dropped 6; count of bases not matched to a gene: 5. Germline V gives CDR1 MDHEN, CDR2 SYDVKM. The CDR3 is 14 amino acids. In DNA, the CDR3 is TGTGCCAGCAGTTTCACCGACAGGGGGAAGACCCAGTACTTC. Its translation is CASSFTDRGKTQYF.

The CDR3 protein is CASSPPGTENTEAFF. As DNA, the CDR3 is TGTGCCAGCTCACCACCCGGGACGGAGAACACTGAAGCTTTCTTT. The chain joins TRBV18 to TRBJ1-1, with a possible D match to TRBD1 (5 bases). CDR3 length equals 15 residues. The germline gives CDR1 KGHSH, CDR2 LQKENI. Trimming pared 0 bases from V and 1 base from J, leaving 9 bases between. The full variable domain, in which reference TRBV18 and TRBJ1-1 provide the parts outside the CDR3, is NAGVMQNPRHLVRRRGQEARLRCSPMKGHSHVYWYRQLPEEGLKFMVYLQKENIIDESGMPKERFSAEFPKEGPSILRIQQVVRGDSAAYFCASSPPGTENTEAFFGQGTRLTVV.

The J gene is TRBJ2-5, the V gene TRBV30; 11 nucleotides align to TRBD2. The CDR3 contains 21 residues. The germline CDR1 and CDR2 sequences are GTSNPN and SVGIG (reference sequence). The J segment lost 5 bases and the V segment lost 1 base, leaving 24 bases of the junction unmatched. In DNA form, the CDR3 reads TGTGCCTGGAGTGCTTTTAAATCGGCCCTTAACGGGGCTAGCGGGAGGGAGACCCAGTACTTC. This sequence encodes CAWSAFKSALNGASGRETQYF.

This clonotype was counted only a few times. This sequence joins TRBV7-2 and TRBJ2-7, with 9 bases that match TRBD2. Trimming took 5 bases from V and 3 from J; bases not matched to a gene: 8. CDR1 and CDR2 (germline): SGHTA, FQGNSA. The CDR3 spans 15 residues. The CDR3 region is CASSRGLAFNYEQYF. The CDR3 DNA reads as TGTGCCAGCAGCCGGGGACTAGCATTTAACTACGAGCAGTACTTC.

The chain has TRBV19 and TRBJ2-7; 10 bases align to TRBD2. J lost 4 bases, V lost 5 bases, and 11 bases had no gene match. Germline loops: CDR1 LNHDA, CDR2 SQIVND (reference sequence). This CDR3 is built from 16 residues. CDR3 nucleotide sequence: TGTGCCAGTAGTCCCCCGCCTAGCGGGAGAATGTACGAGCAGTACTTC. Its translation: CASSPPPSGRMYEQYF.

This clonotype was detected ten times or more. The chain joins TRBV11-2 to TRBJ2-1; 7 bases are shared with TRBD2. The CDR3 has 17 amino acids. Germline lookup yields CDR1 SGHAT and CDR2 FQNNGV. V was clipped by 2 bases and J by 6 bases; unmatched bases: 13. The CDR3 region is CASSLLAGDTTGNEQFF. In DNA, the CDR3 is TGTGCCAGCAGCTTACTGGCGGGAGACACCACGGGCAATGAGCAGTTCTTC.

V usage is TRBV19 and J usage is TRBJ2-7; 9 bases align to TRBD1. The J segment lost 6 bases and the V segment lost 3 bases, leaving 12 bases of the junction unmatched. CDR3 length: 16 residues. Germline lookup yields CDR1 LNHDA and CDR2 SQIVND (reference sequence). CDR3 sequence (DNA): TGTGCCAGTAGTATCCCGGGACAGGGCGGCCTAATCGAGCAGTACTTC. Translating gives CASSIPGQGGLIEQYF.

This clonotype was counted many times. CDR3 in amino acids: CASSLFGSSYEQYF. The CDR3 region has the DNA TGTGCCAGCAGTTTGTTCGGGAGCTCCTACGAGCAGTACTTC. The chain employs TRBV12-3 or TRBV12-4 and TRBJ2-7, with D possibly matching TRBD2 (6 bases). Trimming removed 3 bases at V and 0 bases at J, with 9 bases between. The CDR3 extends over 14 amino acids.

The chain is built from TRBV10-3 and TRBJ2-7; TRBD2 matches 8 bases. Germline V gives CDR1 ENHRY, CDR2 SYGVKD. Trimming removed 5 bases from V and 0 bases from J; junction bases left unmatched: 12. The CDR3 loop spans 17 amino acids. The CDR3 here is CAISPLAATSSSYEQYF. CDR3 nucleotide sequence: TGTGCCATCAGTCCACTAGCGGCAACCTCCAGCTCCTACGAGCAGTACTTC.

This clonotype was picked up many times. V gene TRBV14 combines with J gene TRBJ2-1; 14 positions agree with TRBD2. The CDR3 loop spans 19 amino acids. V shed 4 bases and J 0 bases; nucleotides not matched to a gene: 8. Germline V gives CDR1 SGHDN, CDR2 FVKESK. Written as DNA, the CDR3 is TGTGCCAGCAGCCCTCGCGGGACTAGCGGGAGCGACTCCTACAATGAGCAGTTCTTC. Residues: CASSPRGTSGSDSYNEQFF.

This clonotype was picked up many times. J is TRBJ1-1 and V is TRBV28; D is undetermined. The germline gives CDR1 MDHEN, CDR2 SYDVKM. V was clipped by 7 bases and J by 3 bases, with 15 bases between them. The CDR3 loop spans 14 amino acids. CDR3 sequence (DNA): TGTGCCAGCACTAAAATAGATATTTACACTGAAGCTTTCTTT. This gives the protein CASTKIDIYTEAFF.

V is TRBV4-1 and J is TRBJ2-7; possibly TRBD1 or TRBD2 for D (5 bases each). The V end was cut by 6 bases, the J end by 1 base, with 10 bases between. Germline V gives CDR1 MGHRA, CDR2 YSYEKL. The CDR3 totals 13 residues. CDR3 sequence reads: CASSGGESYEQYF. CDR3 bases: TGCGCCAGCAGTGGGGGAGAATCCTACGAGCAGTACTTC.

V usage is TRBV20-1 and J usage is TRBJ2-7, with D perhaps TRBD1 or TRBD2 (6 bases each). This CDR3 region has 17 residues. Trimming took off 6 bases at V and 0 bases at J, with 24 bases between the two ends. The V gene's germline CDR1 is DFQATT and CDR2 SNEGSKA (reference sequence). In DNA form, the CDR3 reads TGCAGTGCCAGCCAGCTGGGGGGCGGACCTTACTCCTACGAGCAGTACTTC. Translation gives CSASQLGGGPYSYEQYF.

The CDR3 nucleotides are TGCAGTGCTAGATACAGCGGGACCTACAATGAGCAGTTCTTC. Protein product: CSARYSGTYNEQFF. The V and J genes are TRBV20-1 and TRBJ2-1; 7 nucleotides agree with TRBD2. Germline V gene lookup returns CDR1 DFQATT and CDR2 SNEGSKA (reference sequence). This CDR3 has 14 amino acids. The trim removed 2 bases at V and 2 bases at J, leaving 3 bases unmatched.

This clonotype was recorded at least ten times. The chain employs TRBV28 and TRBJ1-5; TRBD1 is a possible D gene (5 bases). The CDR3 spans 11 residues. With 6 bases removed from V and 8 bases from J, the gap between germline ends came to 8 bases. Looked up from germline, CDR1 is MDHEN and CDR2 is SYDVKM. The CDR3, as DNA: TGTGCCAGCAGGGGGGGTGAGCCCCAGCATTTT. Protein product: CASRGGEPQHF.

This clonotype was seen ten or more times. For the CDR3, the DNA is TGTGCCAGCAGCGTAATGGACGAGGGCACAGATACGCAGTATTTT. This gives the protein CASSVMDEGTDTQYF. The V gene is TRBV9, the J gene TRBJ2-3; no clear D gene. The CDR3 runs 15 residues. Germline lookup yields CDR1 SGDLS and CDR2 YYNGEE. V was shortened by 1 base and J by 1 base, with 10 bases between the two germline ends.

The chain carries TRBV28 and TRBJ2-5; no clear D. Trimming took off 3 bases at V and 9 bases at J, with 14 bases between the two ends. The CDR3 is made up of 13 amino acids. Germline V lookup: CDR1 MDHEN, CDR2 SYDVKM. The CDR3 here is CASSFSTGGAQYF. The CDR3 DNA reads TGTGCCAGCAGTTTCTCGACCGGTGGGGCCCAGTACTTC.

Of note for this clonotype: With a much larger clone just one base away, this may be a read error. CDR3 in DNA: TGTGCCAGCAGTTTAGCCCAGGGGATCTTCTATAGCTACACCTTC. Its translation: CASSLAQGIFYSYTF. J is TRBJ1-2 and V is TRBV28; a weak D match, TRBD1 (6 bases). The CDR3 has 15 residues. The germline gives CDR1 MDHEN, CDR2 SYDVKM.

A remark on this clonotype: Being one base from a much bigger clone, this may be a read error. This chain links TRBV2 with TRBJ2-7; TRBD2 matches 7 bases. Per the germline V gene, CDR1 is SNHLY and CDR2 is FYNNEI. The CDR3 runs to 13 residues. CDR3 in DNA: TGTGCCAGCAGGAGGACTAGTCGCTACGGGCAGTACTTC. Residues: CASRRTSRYGQYF.

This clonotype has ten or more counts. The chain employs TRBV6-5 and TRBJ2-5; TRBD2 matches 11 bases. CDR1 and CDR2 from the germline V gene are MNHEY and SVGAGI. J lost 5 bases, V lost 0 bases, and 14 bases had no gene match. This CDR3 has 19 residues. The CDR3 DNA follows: TGTGCCAGCAGTTACTCGGTGAATCTAGCGGGAGGCCCCCGTGAGACCCAGTACTTC. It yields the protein CASSYSVNLAGGPRETQYF.

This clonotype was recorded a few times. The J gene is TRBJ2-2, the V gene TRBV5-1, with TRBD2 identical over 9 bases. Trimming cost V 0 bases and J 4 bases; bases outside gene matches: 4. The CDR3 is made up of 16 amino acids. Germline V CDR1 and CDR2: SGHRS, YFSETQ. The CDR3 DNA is TGCGCCAGCAGCTTGGGACTAGCGGAAGTCACCGGGGAGCTGTTTTTT. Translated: CASSLGLAEVTGELFF. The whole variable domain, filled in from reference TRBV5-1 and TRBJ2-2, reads KAGVTQTPRYLIKTRGQQVTLSCSPISGHRSVSWYQQTPGQGLQFLFEYFSETQRNKGNFPGRFSGRQFSNSRSEMNVSTLELGDSALYLCASSLGLAEVTGELFFGEGSRLTVL.

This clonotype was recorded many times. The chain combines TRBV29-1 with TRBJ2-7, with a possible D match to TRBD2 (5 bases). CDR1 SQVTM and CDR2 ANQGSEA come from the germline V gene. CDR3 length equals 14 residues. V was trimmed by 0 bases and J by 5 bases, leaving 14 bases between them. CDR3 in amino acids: CSVEDEGTGHEQYF. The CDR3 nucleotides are TGCAGCGTTGAAGACGAGGGAACGGGCCACGAGCAGTACTTC.

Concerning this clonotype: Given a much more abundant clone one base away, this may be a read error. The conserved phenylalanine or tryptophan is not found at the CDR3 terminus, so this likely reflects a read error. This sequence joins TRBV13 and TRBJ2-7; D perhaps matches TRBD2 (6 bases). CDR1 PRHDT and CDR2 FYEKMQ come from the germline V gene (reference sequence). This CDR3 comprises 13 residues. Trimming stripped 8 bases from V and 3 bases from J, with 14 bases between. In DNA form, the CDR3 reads TGTGCCAGCGGGTCCGGGAGACGCTACGAGCAGTACCTC. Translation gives CASGSGRRYEQYL.

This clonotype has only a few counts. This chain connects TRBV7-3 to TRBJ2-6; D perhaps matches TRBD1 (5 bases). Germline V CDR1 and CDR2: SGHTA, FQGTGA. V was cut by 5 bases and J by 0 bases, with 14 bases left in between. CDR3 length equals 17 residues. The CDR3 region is CASSPRASGSGANVLTF. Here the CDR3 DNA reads TGTGCCAGCAGCCCCAGGGCCTCCGGCTCTGGGGCCAACGTCCTGACTTTC.

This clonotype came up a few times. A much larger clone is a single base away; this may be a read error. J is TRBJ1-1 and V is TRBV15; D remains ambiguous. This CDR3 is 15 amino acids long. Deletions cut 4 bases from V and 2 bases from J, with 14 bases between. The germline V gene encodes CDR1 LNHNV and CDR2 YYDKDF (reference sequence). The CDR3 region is CATSTAREANTEAFF. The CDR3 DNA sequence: TGTGCCACCAGCACGGCCCGGGAAGCTAACACTGAAGCTTTCTTT. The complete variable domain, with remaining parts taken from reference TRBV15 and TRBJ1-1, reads DAMVIQNPRYQVTQFGKPVTLSCSQTLNHNVMYWYQQKSSQAPKLLFHYYDKDFNNEADTPDNFQSRRPNTSFCFLDIRSPGLGDTAMYLCATSTAREANTEAFFGQGTRLTVV.

The CDR3 DNA reads as TGCGCCAGCAGCTGGACGGTGAATAATTCACCCCTCCACTTT. This codes for CASSWTVNNSPLHF. The chain employs TRBV5-1 and TRBJ1-6; D remains unclear. There are 14 residues in the CDR3. Per germline, CDR1 SGHRS and CDR2 YFSETQ. The V end was cut by 3 bases, the J end by 5 bases, with 9 bases between. The full variable domain, completed using reference TRBV5-1 and TRBJ1-6, is KAGVTQTPRYLIKTRGQQVTLSCSPISGHRSVSWYQQTPGQGLQFLFEYFSETQRNKGNFPGRFSGRQFSNSRSEMNVSTLELGDSALYLCASSWTVNNSPLHFGNGTRLTVT.